This T cell receptor (beta chain) was identified during a study of cytomegalovirus exposure and HLA in healthy donors. Regarding donors, all were healthy bone marrow donors. This PCR relied on a set of 60 Vbeta primers and 13 Jbeta primers. Clones were sequenced by immunoSEQ multiplex PCR, and TCRdb holds only the in-frame ones, with some missing. This table holds 95,000 or so clones, 60% to 80% found once. Germline assignment: CDR1 MNHNS and CDR2 SASEGT. CDR3 size: 11 residues. The rearrangement links TRBV6-1 to TRBJ2-1, with D perhaps TRBD2 (6 bases). Sequenced sample: PBMCs. The source of this sequence is a woman aged 50 to 65 in good health and CMV-seropositive. DNA for the CDR3: TGTGCGGAGGGAACCTACAATGAGCAGTTCTTC. This translates into CAEGTYNEQFF.